This T cell receptor beta chain was documented in a study of cytomegalovirus exposure and HLA in healthy donors. There are 17 residues in the CDR3. Germline CDR1 reads LGHNA; CDR2 reads YNFKEQ. V gave up 1 base and J gave up 2 bases; unmatched junction bases: 4. To note about this clone: Its specificity is unknown.

The PCR used 60 Vbeta and 13 Jbeta primers. TCRdb's table, derived via immunoSEQ multiplex PCR, lists solely in-frame clones and lacks some. In total, the table holds 70,000 or so clones. Study outcomes and limitations: CMV serostatus alone was available as immune exposure information.

The rearrangement joins TRBV4-2 to TRBJ2-2; 10 bases are a match to TRBD2. The sample comprised PBMCs. This sequence was found in a man between 35 and 55 years old in good health and CMV-seronegative. Written as DNA, the CDR3 is TGTGCCAGCAGCCAAGTAGCGGGGGGCTTAAACACCGGGGAGCTGTTTTTT. This translates into CASSQVAGGLNTGELFF.